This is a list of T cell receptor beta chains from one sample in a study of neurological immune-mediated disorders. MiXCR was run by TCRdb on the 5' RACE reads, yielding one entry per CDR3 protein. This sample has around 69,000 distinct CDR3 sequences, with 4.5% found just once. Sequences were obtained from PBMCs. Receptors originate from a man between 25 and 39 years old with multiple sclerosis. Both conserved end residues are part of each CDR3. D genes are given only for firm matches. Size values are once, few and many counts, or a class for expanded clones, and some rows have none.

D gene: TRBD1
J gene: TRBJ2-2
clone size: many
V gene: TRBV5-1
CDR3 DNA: TGCGCCAGCAGCTTGGGGACAGGGCGCACCGGGGAGCTGTTTTTT
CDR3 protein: CASSLGTGRTGELFF

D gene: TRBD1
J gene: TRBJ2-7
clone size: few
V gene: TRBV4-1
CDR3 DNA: TGCGCCAGCAGCCCCACCTCGACAGGGACCTACGAGCAGTACTTC
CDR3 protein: CASSPTSTGTYEQYF

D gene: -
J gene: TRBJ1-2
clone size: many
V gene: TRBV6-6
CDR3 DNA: TGTGCCAGCAGTGGGACTGCCCACTATGGCTACACCTTC
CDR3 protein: CASSGTAHYGYTF

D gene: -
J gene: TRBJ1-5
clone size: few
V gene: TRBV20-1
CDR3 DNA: TGCAGTGCTAGAGGCGGGCAGGGAGGAAACCAGCCCCAGCATTTT
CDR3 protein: CSARGGQGGNQPQHF

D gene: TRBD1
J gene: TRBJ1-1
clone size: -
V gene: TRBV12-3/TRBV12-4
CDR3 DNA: TGTGCCAGCAGCCCTTCCTGGGACAGGGCCAACACAGGAGCTTTCTTT
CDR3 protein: CASSPSWDRANTGAFF

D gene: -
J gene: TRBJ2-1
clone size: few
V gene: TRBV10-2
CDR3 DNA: TGCGCCAGCAGTGAGTCGCACCTCTCCTACAATGAGCAGTTCTTC
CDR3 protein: CASSESHLSYNEQFF

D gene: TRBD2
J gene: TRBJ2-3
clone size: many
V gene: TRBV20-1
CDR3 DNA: TGCAGTGCTTCCCAAGCGGGGGGCCTCCCAGATACGCAGTATTTT
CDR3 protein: CSASQAGGLPDTQYF

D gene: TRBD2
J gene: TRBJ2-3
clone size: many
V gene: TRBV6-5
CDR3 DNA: TGTGCCAGCAGCCACCGTCTCAGCGGGGGGGCCCATACGCAGTATTTT
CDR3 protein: CASSHRLSGGAHTQYF

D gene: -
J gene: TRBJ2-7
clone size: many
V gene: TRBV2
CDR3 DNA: TGTGCCAGCAGTGAAGTCAGGGTCCACGAGCAGTACTTC
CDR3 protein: CASSEVRVHEQYF

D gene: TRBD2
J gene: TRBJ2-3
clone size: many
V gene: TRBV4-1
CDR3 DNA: TGCGCCAGCAGCCCCCTAAGTGGGGGGGTGACAGATACGCAGTATTTT
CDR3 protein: CASSPLSGGVTDTQYF

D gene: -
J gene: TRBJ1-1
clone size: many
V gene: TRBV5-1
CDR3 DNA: TGCGCCAGCAGCTTGTTAGGGACGGAAGCTTTCTTT
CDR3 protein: CASSLLGTEAFF

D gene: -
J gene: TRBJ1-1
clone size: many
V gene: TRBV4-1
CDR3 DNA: TGCGCCAGCAGCCAAGAGCGAGCGGGCCGAGCTTTCTTT
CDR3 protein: CASSQERAGRAFF

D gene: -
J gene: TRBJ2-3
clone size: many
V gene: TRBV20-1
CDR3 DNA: TGCAGTTCCAGGTCGGGGGGCCCAGATACGCAGTATTTT
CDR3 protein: CSSRSGGPDTQYF

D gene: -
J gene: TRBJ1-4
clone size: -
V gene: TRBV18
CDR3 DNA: TGTGCCAGCTCAGGGCCGGACACTGACAAACTGTTTTTT
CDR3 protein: CASSGPDTDKLFF

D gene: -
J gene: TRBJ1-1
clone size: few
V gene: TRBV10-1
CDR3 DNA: TGCGCCAGCAGTGAACCCGGATATGAAGCTTTCTTT
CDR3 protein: CASSEPGYEAFF

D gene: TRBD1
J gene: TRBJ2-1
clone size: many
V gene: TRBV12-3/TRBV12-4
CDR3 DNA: TGTGCCAGCAGTTATACAGGGGTAGGTGAGCAGTTCTTC
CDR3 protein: CASSYTGVGEQFF

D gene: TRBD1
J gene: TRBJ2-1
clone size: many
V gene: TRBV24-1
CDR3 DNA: TGTGCCACCAGTGACCCCGGGACAGGGGGCAATGAGCAGTTCTTC
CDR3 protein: CATSDPGTGGNEQFF

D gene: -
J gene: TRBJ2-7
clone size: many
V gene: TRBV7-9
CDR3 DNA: TGTGCCAGCAGCTTTCAGACAGACTACGAGCAGTACTTC
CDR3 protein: CASSFQTDYEQYF

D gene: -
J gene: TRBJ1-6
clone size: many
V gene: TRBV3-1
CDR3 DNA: TGTGCCACCCGCCGGGGGTTTGGGAATTCACCCCTCCACTTT
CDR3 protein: CATRRGFGNSPLHF

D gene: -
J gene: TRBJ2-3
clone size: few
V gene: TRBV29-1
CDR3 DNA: TGCAGCGTCCCATATGGGGCAGATACGCAGTATTTT
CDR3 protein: CSVPYGADTQYF

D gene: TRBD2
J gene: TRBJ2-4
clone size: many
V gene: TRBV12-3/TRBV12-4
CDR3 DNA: TGTGCCAGCAGTCTACACGGGGGGAGTGCCAAAAACATTCAGTACTTC
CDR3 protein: CASSLHGGSAKNIQYF

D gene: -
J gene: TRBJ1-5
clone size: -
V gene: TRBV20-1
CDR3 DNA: TGCAGTGCCCGAATATTGGATCAGCCCCAGCATTTT
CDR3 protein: CSARILDQPQHF

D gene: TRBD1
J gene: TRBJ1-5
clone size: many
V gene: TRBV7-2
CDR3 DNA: TGTGCCAGCAGCTGGACAGGTACTCGCAATCAGCCCCAGCATTTT
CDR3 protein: CASSWTGTRNQPQHF

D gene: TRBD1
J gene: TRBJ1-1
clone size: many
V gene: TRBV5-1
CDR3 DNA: TGCGCCAGCAGCTTTTCCCAGGGGGCGAACACTGAAGCTTTCTTT
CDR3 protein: CASSFSQGANTEAFF

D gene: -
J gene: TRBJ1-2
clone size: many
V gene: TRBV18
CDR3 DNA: TGTGCCAGCTCGCCTAGCTGGGGAGGAGGCGGCTACACCTTC
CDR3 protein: CASSPSWGGGGYTF

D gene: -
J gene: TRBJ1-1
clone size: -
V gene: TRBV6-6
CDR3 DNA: TGTGCCAGCAGTTACCGACAGCAAATGAACACTGAAGCTTTCTTT
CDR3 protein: CASSYRQQMNTEAFF

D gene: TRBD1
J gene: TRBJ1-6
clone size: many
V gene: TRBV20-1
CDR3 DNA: TGCAGTGCTTCGGACAGGGCCTCACCCCTCCACTTT
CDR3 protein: CSASDRASPLHF

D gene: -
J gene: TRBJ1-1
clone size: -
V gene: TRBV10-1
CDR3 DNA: TGCGCCAGCAGTGAGACAGGGTCGAACACTGAAGCTTTCTTT
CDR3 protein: CASSETGSNTEAFF

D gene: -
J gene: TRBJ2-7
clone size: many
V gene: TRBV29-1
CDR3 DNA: TGCAGCGTTGTAACCTACGAGCAGTACTTC
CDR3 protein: CSVVTYEQYF

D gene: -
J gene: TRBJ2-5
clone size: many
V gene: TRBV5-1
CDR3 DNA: TGCGCCAGCAGCTTGGGGGTTAGGAACAAAGAGACCCAGTACTTC
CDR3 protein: CASSLGVRNKETQYF

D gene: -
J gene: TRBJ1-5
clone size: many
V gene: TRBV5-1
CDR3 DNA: TGCGCCAGCAGATCCGGAACGTCGGACGGTCAGCCCCAGAATTTT
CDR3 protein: CASRSGTSDGQPQNF

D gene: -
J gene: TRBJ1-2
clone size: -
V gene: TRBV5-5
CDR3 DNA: TGTGCCAGCAGCCAAAGGACAGCGAGGGCTTACTATGGCTACACCTTC
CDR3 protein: CASSQRTARAYYGYTF

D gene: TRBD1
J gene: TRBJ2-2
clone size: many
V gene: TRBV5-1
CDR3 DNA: TGCGCCAGCAGCTTGGCCGGACAGGGTACCACCGGGGAGCTGTTTTTT
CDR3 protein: CASSLAGQGTTGELFF

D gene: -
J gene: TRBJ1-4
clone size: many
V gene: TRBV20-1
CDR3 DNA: TGCAGTGCTAGAGATCGGCAGGGTGGGAATGAAAAACTGTTTTTT
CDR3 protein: CSARDRQGGNEKLFF

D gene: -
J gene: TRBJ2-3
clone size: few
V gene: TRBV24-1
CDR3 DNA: TGTGCCACCAGTGCCCCGGGGCGCGGAGATACGCAGTATTTT
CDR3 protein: CATSAPGRGDTQYF

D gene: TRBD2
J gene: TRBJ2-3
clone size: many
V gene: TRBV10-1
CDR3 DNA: TGCGCCAGCAGTGGTCTAGCGGGGGTAACAGATACGCAGTATTTT
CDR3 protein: CASSGLAGVTDTQYF

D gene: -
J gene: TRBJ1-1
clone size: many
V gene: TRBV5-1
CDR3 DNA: TGCGCCAGCAGCTGGGGGGGTGAAGCTTTCTTT
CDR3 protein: CASSWGGEAFF

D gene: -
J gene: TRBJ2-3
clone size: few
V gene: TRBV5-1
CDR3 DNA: TGCGCCAGCAGCAGGGGCGAGATAGATACGCAGTATTTT
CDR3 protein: CASSRGEIDTQYF

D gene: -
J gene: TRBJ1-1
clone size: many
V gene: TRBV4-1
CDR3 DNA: TGCGCCAGCAGCACGCCCCCGGGGGAAACTGAAGCTTTCTTT
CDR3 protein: CASSTPPGETEAFF

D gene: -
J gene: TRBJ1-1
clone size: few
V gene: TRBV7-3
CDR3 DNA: TGTGCCAGCAGCCCTCACGCAGGAACTACTGAAGCTTTCTTT
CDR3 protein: CASSPHAGTTEAFF

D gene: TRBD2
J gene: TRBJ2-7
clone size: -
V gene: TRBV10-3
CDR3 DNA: TGTGCCATCACTTGGACTAGCGGGGGGGAGCAGTACTTC
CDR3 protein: CAITWTSGGEQYF

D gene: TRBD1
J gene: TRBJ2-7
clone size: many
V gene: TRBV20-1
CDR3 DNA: TGCAGTGCTCGGCGACAGGGGGCGGACGAGCAGTACTTC
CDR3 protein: CSARRQGADEQYF

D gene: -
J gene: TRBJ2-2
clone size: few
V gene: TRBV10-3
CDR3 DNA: TGTGCCATCAGTGAGGACGGGGAGCTGTTTTTT
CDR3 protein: CAISEDGELFF

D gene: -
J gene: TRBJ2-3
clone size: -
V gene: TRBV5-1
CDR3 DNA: TGCGCCAGCAGCTTGACAGGGCGAGGGGATACGCAGTATTTT
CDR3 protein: CASSLTGRGDTQYF

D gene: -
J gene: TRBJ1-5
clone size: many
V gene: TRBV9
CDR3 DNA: TGTGCCAGCAGCGTAGAAGGAGATCAGCCCCAGCATTTT
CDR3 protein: CASSVEGDQPQHF

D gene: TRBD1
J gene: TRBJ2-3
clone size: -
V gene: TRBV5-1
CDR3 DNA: TGCGCCAGCAGCCCTACAGGGGATTCAGATACGCAGTATTTT
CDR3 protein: CASSPTGDSDTQYF

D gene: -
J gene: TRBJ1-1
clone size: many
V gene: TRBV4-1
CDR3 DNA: TGCGCCAGCAGCCTCAACCCGGGTAGGGTCAATACTGAAGCTTTCTTT
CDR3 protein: CASSLNPGRVNTEAFF

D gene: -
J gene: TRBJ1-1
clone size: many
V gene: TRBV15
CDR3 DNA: TGTGCCACCAGCACCGGTTTTCTGGCAGGGACTGAAGCTTTCTTT
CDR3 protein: CATSTGFLAGTEAFF

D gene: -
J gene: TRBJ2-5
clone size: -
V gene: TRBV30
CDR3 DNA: TGTGCCTGGAGCCCCGCCCAGAGTCCAGCGACCCAGTACTTC
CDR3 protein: CAWSPAQSPATQYF

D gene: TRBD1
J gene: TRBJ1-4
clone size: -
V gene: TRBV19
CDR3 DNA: TGTGCCAGTGTCAGGGGGCGAGGTGACAAACTGTTTTTT
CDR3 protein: CASVRGRGDKLFF

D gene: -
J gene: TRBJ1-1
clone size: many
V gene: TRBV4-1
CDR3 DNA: TGCGCCAGCAGCCCCGCCAGGGACCGTAACACTGAAGCTTTCTTT
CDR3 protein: CASSPARDRNTEAFF

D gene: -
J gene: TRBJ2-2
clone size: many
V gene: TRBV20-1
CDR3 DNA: TGCAGTGCCCCTGACCCTTCGAGCGGGGAGCTGTTTTTT
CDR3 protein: CSAPDPSSGELFF

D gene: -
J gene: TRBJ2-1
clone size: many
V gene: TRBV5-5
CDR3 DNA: TGTGCCAGCAGCTCACCGGGCCGTTGGGATGAGCAGTTCTTC
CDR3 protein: CASSSPGRWDEQFF

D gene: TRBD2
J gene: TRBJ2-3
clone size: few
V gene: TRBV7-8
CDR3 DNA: TGTGCCAGCAGCTCGGGACTAGCGGGGATACCAGATACGCAGTATTTT
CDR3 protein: CASSSGLAGIPDTQYF

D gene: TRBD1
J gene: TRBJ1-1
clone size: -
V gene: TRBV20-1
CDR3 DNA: TGCAGTGCTCCTACCGGGACAGAGATAGCTTTCTTT
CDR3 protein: CSAPTGTEIAFF

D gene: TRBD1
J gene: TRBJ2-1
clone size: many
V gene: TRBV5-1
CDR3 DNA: TGCGCCAGCAGCCCCCTCTCGGCAGGGGGTAACGATGAGCAGTTCTTC
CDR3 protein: CASSPLSAGGNDEQFF

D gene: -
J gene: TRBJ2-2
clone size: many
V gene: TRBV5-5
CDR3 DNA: TGTGCCAGCAGCTTGGCCCCGGACCGGGTGGCCACCGGGGAGCTGTTTTTT
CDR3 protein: CASSLAPDRVATGELFF

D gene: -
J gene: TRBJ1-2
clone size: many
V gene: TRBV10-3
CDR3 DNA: TGTGCCATCAGTGAGTCGGAGGTTCATGGCTACACCTTC
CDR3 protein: CAISESEVHGYTF